A single sample gave rise to the 14 T cell receptor beta chains below, sequenced in a study of blood T cell repertoires in COVID-19. Method: immunoSEQ multiplex PCR; TCRdb's copy keeps in-frame clones and lacks some. The repertoire holds 100,000 to 150,000 clones, with around nine tenths as singletons. Sequencing was done on a sample of peripheral blood. These receptors all come from a man over 45 with COVID-19, enrolled during active disease.

The V call is TRBV29-1, the J call TRBJ2-5, with a possible D match to TRBD2 (5 bases). Per germline, CDR1 SQVTM and CDR2 ANQGSEA. The V gene lost 7 bases and the J gene lost 7 bases, with 16 bases spanning the gap. The CDR3 runs 12 residues. The CDR3 coding sequence is TGCAGCGACTATATAGCGTCGGGGACCCAGTACTTC. Translation gives CSDYIASGTQYF.

The chain carries TRBV13 and TRBJ2-7, with 7 bases aligning to TRBD2. This CDR3 is built from 15 residues. Germline V gene lookup returns CDR1 PRHDT and CDR2 FYEKMQ (reference sequence). Trimming cost V 5 bases and J 2 bases; bases outside gene matches: 9. The CDR3 sequence is CASSTPAGPTYEQYF. The CDR3 DNA sequence: TGTGCCAGCAGCACTCCAGCGGGACCCACCTACGAGCAGTACTTC.

This clone has just one count. This CDR3 is CASSSTGGANEKLFF. The CDR3 coding sequence is TGCGCCAGCAGCTCGACAGGTGGGGCTAATGAAAAACTGTTTTTT. The V and J genes are TRBV5-1 and TRBJ1-4, with D perhaps matching TRBD1 (6 bases). V was shortened by 3 bases and J by 3 bases, with 12 bases between the two germline ends. The CDR3 is 15 residues long. Germline V gives CDR1 SGHRS, CDR2 YFSETQ. Using reference TRBV5-1 and TRBJ1-4 for the parts outside the CDR3, the full variable domain is KAGVTQTPRYLIKTRGQQVTLSCSPISGHRSVSWYQQTPGQGLQFLFEYFSETQRNKGNFPGRFSGRQFSNSRSEMNVSTLELGDSALYLCASSSTGGANEKLFFGSGTQLSVL.

This chain joins TRBV11-2 and TRBJ2-2, with TRBD2 matching 15 bases. Trimming cost V 5 bases and J 5 bases; bases outside gene matches: 9. The CDR3 sequence is 18 residues long. The germline V gene has CDR1 SGHAT and CDR2 FQNNGV. This CDR3 reads CASSPGLAGGPWTGELFF. In DNA, the CDR3 is TGTGCCAGCAGCCCAGGACTAGCGGGAGGGCCGTGGACCGGGGAGCTGTTTTTT.

This chain joins TRBV5-4 and TRBJ2-1, with TRBD2 matching 8 bases. Germline loops: CDR1 SGHNT, CDR2 YYREEE (reference sequence). This CDR3 contains 15 residues. V lost 3 bases to trimming and J lost 8 bases; unmatched junction nucleotides: 10. CDR3 region: CASSSAPREGYEQFF. In DNA, the CDR3 is TGTGCCAGCAGCTCGGCCCCCCGGGAGGGCTATGAGCAGTTCTTC.

CDR3 sequence: CASSPGGRINEKLFF. The CDR3 nucleotides read TGTGCCAGCAGCCCCGGGGGACGGATTAATGAAAAACTGTTTTTT. The chain recombines TRBV27 with TRBJ1-4; maybe TRBD1 (5 bases). The CDR3 has 15 residues. Germline V gene data show CDR1 as MNHEY and CDR2 as SMNVEV (reference sequence). Deletions cut 6 bases from V and 4 bases from J, with 15 bases between.

This chain uses TRBV5-4 with TRBJ1-1; D unclear. This CDR3 has 14 amino acids. Germline V gene data show CDR1 as SGHNT and CDR2 as YYREEE (reference sequence). Trimming took 0 bases from V and 2 from J, leaving 8 bases between them. This CDR3 is CASSLERGNTEAFF. The CDR3 nucleotides read TGTGCCAGCAGCTTGGAGCGGGGAAACACTGAAGCTTTCTTT.

V is TRBV24-1 and J is TRBJ2-1; weak D call: TRBD2 (5 bases). CDR3 length: 11 amino acids. Trimming stripped 9 bases from V and 6 bases from J, with 8 bases between. Germline assignment: CDR1 KGHDR and CDR2 SFDVKD. The CDR3 here is CATGGGNEQFF. In nucleotides, the CDR3 is TGTGCCACCGGAGGAGGCAATGAGCAGTTCTTC.

As regards this clone: Other DNA sequences in the sample encode the same CDR3. V is TRBV7-9 and J is TRBJ1-5, with 7 positions matching TRBD1. The J segment lost 6 bases and the V segment lost 5 bases, leaving 1 base of the junction unmatched. Looked up from germline, CDR1 is SEHNR and CDR2 is FQNEAQ (reference sequence). This CDR3 has 12 residues. CDR3 in DNA: TGTGCCAGCAGCCAGGGGGGTCAGCCCCAGCATTTT. It translates to CASSQGGQPQHF.

The V gene is TRBV7-2, the J gene TRBJ1-1; 7 nucleotides match TRBD1. CDR1 and CDR2 (germline): SGHTA, FQGNSA. CDR3 length equals 15 residues. V lost 5 bases to trimming and J lost 1 base; unmatched junction nucleotides: 7. This CDR3 is CASSLVAGGNTEAFF. The DNA for the CDR3 is TGTGCCAGCAGCCTCGTGGCAGGGGGGAACACTGAAGCTTTCTTT. The variable domain in full, completed from reference TRBV7-2 and TRBJ1-1, reads GAGVSQSPSNKVTEKGKDVELRCDPISGHTALYWYRQSLGQGLEFLIYFQGNSAPDKSGLPSDRFSAERTGGSVSTLTIQRTQQEDSAVYLCASSLVAGGNTEAFFGQGTRLTVV.

The chain employs TRBV11-2 and TRBJ1-3; D is undetermined. The V end was cut by 1 base, the J end by 2 bases, with 3 bases between. The CDR3 is made up of 13 amino acids. Per the germline V gene, CDR1 is SGHAT and CDR2 is FQNNGV. DNA of the CDR3: TGTGCCAGCAGCTTAGTTACTGGAAACACCATATATTTT. It yields the protein CASSLVTGNTIYF.

The rearrangement uses TRBV15 and TRBJ2-2; no firm D call. V was shortened by 0 bases and J by 12 bases, with 8 bases between the two germline ends. Per the germline V gene, CDR1 is LNHNV and CDR2 is YYDKDF (reference sequence). The CDR3 is made up of 12 amino acids. The CDR3 reads CATSRDSLKLFF. The CDR3 DNA is TGTGCCACCAGCAGAGACTCTCTTAAGCTGTTTTTT.

This sequence joins TRBV19 and TRBJ2-2, with no clear D. CDR1 is LNHDA, CDR2 SQIVND, per germline (reference sequence). The CDR3 is made up of 8 amino acids. The chain's CDR3 is CTTGELFF. The DNA of the CDR3 is TGTACAACCGGGGAGCTGTTTTTT. Combining the CDR3 with reference TRBV19 and TRBJ2-2 gives the whole variable domain DGGITQSPKYLFRKEGQNVTLSCEQNLNHDAMYWYRQDPGQGLRLIYYSQIVNDFQKGDIAEGYSVSREKKESFPLTVTSAQKNPTAFYLCTTGELFFGEGSRLTVL.

This clone appeared a single time. V usage is TRBV6-6 and J usage is TRBJ2-7, with TRBD2 identical over 11 bases. Germline-derived CDR1 and CDR2 are MNHNY and SVGAGI (reference sequence). V lost 5 bases to trimming and J lost 0 bases; unmatched junction nucleotides: 6. The CDR3 consists of 16 residues. This CDR3 reads CASSRSTSGSSYEQYV. CDR3 sequence (DNA): TGTGCCAGCAGTCGATCTACTAGCGGGAGCTCCTACGAGCAGTACGTC.